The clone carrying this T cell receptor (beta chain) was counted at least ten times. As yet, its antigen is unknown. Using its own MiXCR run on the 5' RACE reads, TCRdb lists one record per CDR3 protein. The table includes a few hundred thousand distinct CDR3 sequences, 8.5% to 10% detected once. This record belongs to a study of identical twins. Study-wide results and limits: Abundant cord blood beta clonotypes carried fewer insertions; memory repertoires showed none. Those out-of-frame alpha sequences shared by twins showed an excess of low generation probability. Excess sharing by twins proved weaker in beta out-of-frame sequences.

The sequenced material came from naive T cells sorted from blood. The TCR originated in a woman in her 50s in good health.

The DNA for the CDR3 is TGCAGTGCTCAGTACGGGACCTCCACAGATACGCAGTATTTT. It specifies CSAQYGTSTDTQYF. V usage is TRBV20-1 and J usage is TRBJ2-3, with D perhaps matching TRBD1 or TRBD2 (5 bases each). The CDR3 is made up of 14 amino acids. The V gene lost 5 bases and the J gene lost 2 bases, with 14 bases spanning the gap. Germline V gives CDR1 DFQATT, CDR2 SNEGSKA (reference sequence).